This T cell receptor beta chain was identified in a study of T cells in Graves' hyperthyroidism and ophthalmopathy. Regions amplified from RNA transcripts were the TCR beta CDR3 regions. HTBI primers were employed in a first-round RT-PCR of the TCR CDR3. MiXCR, run by TCRdb on the multiplex PCR reads, gives a single entry per CDR3 protein. The table lists under 600,000 distinct CDR3 sequences, 16% of them singletons. Germline CDR1 reads MDHEN; CDR2 reads SYDVKM. The length of the CDR3 is 12 residues. The trim removed 8 bases at V and 4 bases at J, leaving 4 bases unmatched. This clonotype showed up many times.

V usage is TRBV28 and J usage is TRBJ1-2; 7 bases match TRBD1. The clonotype comes from a woman aged 40 to 50 with Graves' ophthalmopathy. The specimen sequenced was blood. The chain's CDR3 is CASADRAYGYTF. The CDR3 DNA reads TGTGCCAGCGCCGACAGGGCCTATGGCTACACCTTC.